This record looks at one TCR beta chain sequence and its context. Authors' data handling: Reference gene primers were amplified, and this amplification served to estimate nucleated cell counts. Libraries were prepared by immunoSEQ multiplex PCR; TCRdb keeps only in-frame clonotypes and omits some of them. For V, J and clone size, that table is used; D and trimming come from the DNA. The sample lists 80,000 to 90,000 clones, approximately 86% occurring once. This record belongs to a study of blood T cell repertoires in COVID-19. Study-level information: The study drew acute and convalescent COVID-19 samples from the United States, Italy and Spain. T cells, B-cell-depleted T cells, or PBMCs provided the cDNA or gDNA that served as material.

V shed 7 bases, J shed 1 base, and the junction held 11 bases outside the gene matches. There are 16 residues in the CDR3. Germline values: CDR1 MGHDK, CDR2 SYGVNS. The sequence was collected from a man aged 35 to 55 with acute or convalescent COVID-19. The rearrangement uses TRBV25-1 and TRBJ2-5; 8 positions agree with TRBD2. Sequenced: peripheral blood. The chain's CDR3 is CASMLSTSAGQETQYF. The CDR3 nucleotides are TGTGCCAGCATGCTTTCGACTAGCGCTGGCCAAGAGACCCAGTACTTC.